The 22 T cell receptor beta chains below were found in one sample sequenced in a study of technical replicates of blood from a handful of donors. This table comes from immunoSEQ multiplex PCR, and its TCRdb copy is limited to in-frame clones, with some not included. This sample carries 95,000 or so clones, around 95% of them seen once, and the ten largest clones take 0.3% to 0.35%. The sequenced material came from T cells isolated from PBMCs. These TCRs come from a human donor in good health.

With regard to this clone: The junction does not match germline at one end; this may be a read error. The CDR3 DNA sequence: TGTGCCAGCAGCCCGTCTAGCGGTTACGAGCAGTACTTT. Translating gives CASSPSSGYEQYF. This chain uses TRBV9 with TRBJ2-7; 7 bases are a match to TRBD2. The CDR3 is made up of 13 amino acids. The germline V gene encodes CDR1 SGDLS and CDR2 YYNGEE.

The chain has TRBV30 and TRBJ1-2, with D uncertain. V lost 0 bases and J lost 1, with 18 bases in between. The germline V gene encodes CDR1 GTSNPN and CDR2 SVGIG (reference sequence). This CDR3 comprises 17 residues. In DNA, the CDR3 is TGTGCCTGGAGTGTACTAGGACTGAAGCCCAATAACTATGGCTACACCTTC. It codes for CAWSVLGLKPNNYGYTF.

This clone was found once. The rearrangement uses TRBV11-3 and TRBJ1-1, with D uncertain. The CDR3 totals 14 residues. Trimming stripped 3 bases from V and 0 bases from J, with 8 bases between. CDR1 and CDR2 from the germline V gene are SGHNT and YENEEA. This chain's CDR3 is CASSFGIMNTEAFF. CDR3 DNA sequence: TGTGCCAGCAGCTTCGGGATAATGAACACTGAAGCTTTCTTT.

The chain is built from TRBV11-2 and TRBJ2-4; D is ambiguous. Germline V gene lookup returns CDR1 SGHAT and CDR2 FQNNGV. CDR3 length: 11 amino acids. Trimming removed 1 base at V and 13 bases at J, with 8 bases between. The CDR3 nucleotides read TGTGCCAGCAGCTTAGGTACATTACAGTACTTC. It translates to CASSLGTLQYF.

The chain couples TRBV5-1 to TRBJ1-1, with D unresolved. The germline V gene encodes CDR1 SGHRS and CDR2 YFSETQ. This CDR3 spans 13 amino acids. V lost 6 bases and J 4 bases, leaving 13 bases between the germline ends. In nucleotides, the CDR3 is TGCGCCAGCAACCGGGGTGACTCCACTGAAGCTTTCTTT. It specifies CASNRGDSTEAFF.

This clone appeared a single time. CDR3 region: CASMRENEQYF. The CDR3 bases are TGTGCCAGCATGCGGGAGAACGAGCAGTACTTC. The chain is built from TRBV6-5 and TRBJ2-7; 7 nucleotides agree with TRBD2. Germline values: CDR1 MNHEY, CDR2 SVGAGI. J gave up 5 bases and V 7 bases, and 2 bases lay outside the gene matches. This CDR3 is 11 amino acids long.

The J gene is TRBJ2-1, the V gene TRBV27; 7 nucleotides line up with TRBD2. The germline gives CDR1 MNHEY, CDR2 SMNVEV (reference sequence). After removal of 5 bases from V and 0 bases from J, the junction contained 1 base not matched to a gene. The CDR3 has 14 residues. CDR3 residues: CASSLAVSYNEQFF. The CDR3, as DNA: TGTGCCAGCAGTCTAGCGGTCTCCTACAATGAGCAGTTCTTC.

The CDR3 reads CASSDPGTQTATGELFF. The CDR3 bases are TGTGCCAGCAGTGACCCCGGGACACAAACGGCGACCGGGGAGCTGTTTTTT. The chain combines TRBV7-9 with TRBJ2-2; the D gene is possibly TRBD1 (6 bases). Trimming removed 6 bases from V and 5 bases from J, with 22 bases in between. The germline CDR1 and CDR2 sequences are SEHNR and FQNEAQ (reference sequence). The CDR3 sequence is 17 residues long.

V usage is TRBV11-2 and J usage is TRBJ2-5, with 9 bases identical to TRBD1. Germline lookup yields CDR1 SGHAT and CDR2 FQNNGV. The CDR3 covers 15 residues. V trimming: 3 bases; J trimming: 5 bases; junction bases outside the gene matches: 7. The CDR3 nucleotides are TGTGCCAGCAGCTTGGACAGGGGTAGATCGGAGACCCAGTACTTC. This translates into CASSLDRGRSETQYF.

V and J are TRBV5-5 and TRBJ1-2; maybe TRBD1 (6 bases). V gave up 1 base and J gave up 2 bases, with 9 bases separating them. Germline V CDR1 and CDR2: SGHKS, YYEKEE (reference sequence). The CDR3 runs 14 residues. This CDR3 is CASSLSQGNYGYTF. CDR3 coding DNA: TGTGCCAGCAGCTTGTCTCAGGGGAACTATGGCTACACCTTC.

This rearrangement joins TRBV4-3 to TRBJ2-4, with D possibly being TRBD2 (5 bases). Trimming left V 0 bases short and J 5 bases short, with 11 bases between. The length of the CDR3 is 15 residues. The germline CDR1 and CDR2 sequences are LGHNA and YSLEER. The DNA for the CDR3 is TGCGCCAGCAGCCAAGAAGGGCTCGGGGAAAACATTCAGTACTTC. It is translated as CASSQEGLGENIQYF.

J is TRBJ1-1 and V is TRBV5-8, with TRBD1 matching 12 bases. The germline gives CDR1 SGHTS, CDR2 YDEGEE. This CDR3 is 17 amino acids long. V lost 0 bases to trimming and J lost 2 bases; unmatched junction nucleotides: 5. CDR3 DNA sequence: TGTGCCAGCAGCTTGGATGGGACAGGGGGCGTTAACACTGAAGCTTTCTTT. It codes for CASSLDGTGGVNTEAFF.

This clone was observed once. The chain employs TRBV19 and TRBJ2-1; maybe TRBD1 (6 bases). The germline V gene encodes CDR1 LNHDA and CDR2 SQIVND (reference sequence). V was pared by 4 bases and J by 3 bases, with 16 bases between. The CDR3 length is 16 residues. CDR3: CASSKYGQRIYNEQFF. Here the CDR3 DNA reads TGTGCCAGTAGTAAGTACGGACAGAGAATCTACAATGAGCAGTTCTTC.

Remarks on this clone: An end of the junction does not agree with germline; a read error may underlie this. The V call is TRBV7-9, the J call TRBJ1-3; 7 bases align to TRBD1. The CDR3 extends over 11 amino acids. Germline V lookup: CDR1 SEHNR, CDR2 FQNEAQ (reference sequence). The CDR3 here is CASSSLDRRNF. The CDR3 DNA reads TGTGCCAGCAGCTCATTGGACAGGAGAAATTTT.

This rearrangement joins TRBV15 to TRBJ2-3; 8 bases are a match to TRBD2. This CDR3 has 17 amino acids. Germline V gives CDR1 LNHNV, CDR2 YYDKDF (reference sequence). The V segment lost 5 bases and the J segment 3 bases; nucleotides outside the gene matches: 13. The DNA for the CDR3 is TGTGCCACCAGCCCCCTCGTGGCGGGAGGATTGACAGATACGCAGTATTTT. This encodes CATSPLVAGGLTDTQYF.

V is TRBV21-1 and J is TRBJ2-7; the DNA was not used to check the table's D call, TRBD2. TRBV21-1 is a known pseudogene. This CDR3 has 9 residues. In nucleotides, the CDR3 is TGTGCCAGCAGCAAAGAGAGATCCTTC. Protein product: CASSKERSF.

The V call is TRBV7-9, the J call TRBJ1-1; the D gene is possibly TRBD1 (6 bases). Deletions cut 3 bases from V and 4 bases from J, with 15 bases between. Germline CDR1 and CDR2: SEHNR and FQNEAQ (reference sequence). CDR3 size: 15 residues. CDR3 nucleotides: TGTGCCAGCAGCTTTCCAACAGGGCTGAGCACTGAAGCTTTCTTT. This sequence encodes CASSFPTGLSTEAFF.

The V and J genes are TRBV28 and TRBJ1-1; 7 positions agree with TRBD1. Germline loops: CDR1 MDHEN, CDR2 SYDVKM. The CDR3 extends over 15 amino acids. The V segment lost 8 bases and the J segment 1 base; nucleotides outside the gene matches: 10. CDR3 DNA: TGTGCCAGCCTTACCCCCACAGGGGCGAACACTGAAGCTTTCTTT. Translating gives CASLTPTGANTEAFF.

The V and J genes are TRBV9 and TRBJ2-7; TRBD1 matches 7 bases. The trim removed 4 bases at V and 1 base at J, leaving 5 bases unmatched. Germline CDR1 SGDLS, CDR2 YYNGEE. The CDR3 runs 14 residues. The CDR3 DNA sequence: TGTGCCAGCAGCTTAACGACAGGGTCCTACGAGCAGTACTTC. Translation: CASSLTTGSYEQYF.

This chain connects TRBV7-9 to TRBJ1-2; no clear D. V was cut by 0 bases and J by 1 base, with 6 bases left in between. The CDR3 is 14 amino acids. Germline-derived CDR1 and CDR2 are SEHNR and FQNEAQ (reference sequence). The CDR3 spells CASSLALSNYGYTF. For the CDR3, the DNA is TGTGCCAGCAGCTTAGCGCTGAGTAACTATGGCTACACCTTC. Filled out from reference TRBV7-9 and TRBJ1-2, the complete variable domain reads DTGVSQNPRHKITKRGQNVTFRCDPISEHNRLYWYRQTLGQGPEFLTYFQNEAQLEKSRLLSDRFSAERPKGSFSTLEIQRTEQGDSAMYLCASSLALSNYGYTFGSGTRLTVV.

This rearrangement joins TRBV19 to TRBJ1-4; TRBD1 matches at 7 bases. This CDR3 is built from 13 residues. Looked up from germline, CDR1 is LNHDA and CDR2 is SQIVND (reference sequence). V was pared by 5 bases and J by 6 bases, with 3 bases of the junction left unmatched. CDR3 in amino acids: CASSPDRDEKLFF. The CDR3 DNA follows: TGTGCCAGTAGTCCCGACAGGGATGAAAAACTGTTTTTT. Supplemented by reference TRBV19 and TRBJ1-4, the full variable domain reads DGGITQSPKYLFRKEGQNVTLSCEQNLNHDAMYWYRQDPGQGLRLIYYSQIVNDFQKGDIAEGYSVSREKKESFPLTVTSAQKNPTAFYLCASSPDRDEKLFFGSGTQLSVL.

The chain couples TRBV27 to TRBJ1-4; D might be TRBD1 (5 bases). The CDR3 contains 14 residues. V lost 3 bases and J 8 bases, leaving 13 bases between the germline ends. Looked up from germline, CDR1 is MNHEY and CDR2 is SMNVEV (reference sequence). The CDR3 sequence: CASSFGAVREKLFF. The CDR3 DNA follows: TGTGCCAGCAGTTTTGGGGCCGTGCGGGAAAAACTGTTTTTT.